This T cell receptor beta chain comes out of a study of CXCR3-negative and CXCR3-positive naive CD8 T cells. Study results and caveats: Naive subsets were similarly diverse, while memory CD8+ repertoires were much less diverse.

CDR1 SQVTM and CDR2 ANQGSEA come from the germline V gene. This CDR3 has 15 residues. Worth noting for this clonotype: Antigen unknown.

Via 5' RACE with UMI labels, TRB cDNA libraries were prepared. TCRdb processed the 5' RACE reads again and assigns one entry to each CDR3 protein, with no DNA. There are about 28,000 distinct CDR3 sequences in the sample, with about a tenth held by the top ten. The rearrangement links TRBV29-1 to TRBJ2-1; with no DNA, the TCRdb D assignment of TRBD2 cannot be verified. The receptor's source is a human donor in good health. Some clones in this sample may be carry-over from other donors' samples. Material: memory CD8+ T cells from blood. CDR3 protein: CSVEDRTRGYNEQFF.